The 31 T cell receptor beta chains presented below share a single source sample, sequenced in a study of identical twins (dated by TCRdb to 2015 to 2016). Libraries were made using 5' RACE. Instrument on record: Illumina HiSeq 2000. The public reads were quality trimmed at Q25 with fastp and then assembled into clones with MiXCR by TCRdb, keeping productive beta chains. For every CDR3 protein sequence, its rows merge into one entry that carries the most common genes and DNA. This sample gives approximately 260,000 distinct CDR3 sequences in total; approximately 8.6% of them show up just once. Over 2.5% of the sample comes from the top ten. This sample also belongs to another study, concerning yellow fever vaccine responses in identical twins.

The specimen was CD8+ T cells sorted from blood. The receptors originated from a woman aged 18-29 years in good health.

This clonotype was seen a handful of times. The chain combines TRBV7-2 with TRBJ2-7; 8 nucleotides align to TRBD2. The germline V gene has CDR1 SGHTA and CDR2 FQGNSA. Trimming cost V 5 bases and J 6 bases; bases outside gene matches: 18. The CDR3 is 17 residues long. The CDR3 DNA sequence: TGTGCCAGCAGCGCAACCGCAATAGCGGGGTGGAACGGCGAGCAGTACTTC. Amino acid sequence: CASSATAIAGWNGEQYF. The full variable domain, in which reference TRBV7-2 and TRBJ2-7 provide the parts outside the CDR3, is GAGVSQSPSNKVTEKGKDVELRCDPISGHTALYWYRQSLGQGLEFLIYFQGNSAPDKSGLPSDRFSAERTGGSVSTLTIQRTQQEDSAVYLCASSATAIAGWNGEQYFGPGTRLTVT.

V gene TRBV5-1 combines with J gene TRBJ2-6, with 8 bases fitting TRBD1. CDR3 length: 17 amino acids. In germline, CDR1 is SGHRS, CDR2 YFSETQ. The V segment lost 2 bases and the J segment 4 bases; nucleotides outside the gene matches: 8. The DNA of the CDR3 is TGCGCCAGCAGCTTTAATCAGGGGGCAGCGGGGGCCAACGTCCTGACTTTC. Its protein product is CASSFNQGAAGANVLTF.

V is TRBV12-3 or TRBV12-4 and J is TRBJ1-4; TRBD1 matches 9 bases. V was pared by 6 bases and J by 4 bases, with 3 bases of the junction left unmatched. This CDR3 spans 14 amino acids. The DNA for the CDR3 is TGTGCCAGCAGGGCGACAGGGGGTAATGAAAAACTGTTTTTT. Amino acids: CASRATGGNEKLFF.

Many counts were recorded for this clonotype. The chain combines TRBV20-1 with TRBJ2-1; D gene ambiguous. The CDR3 has 14 amino acids. V lost 6 bases and J 0 bases, leaving 12 bases between the germline ends. Germline assignment: CDR1 DFQATT and CDR2 SNEGSKA (reference sequence). This CDR3 is CSAPGGSSYNEQFF. Here the CDR3 DNA reads TGCAGTGCCCCCGGCGGAAGCTCCTACAATGAGCAGTTCTTC.

This sequence joins TRBV27 and TRBJ2-1, with 10 bases aligning to TRBD2. The V and J ends lost 5 bases and 10 bases, in that order; junction bases with no gene match: 2. Germline CDR1 is MNHEY and CDR2 is SMNVEV (reference sequence). The length of the CDR3 is 12 residues. The CDR3 region is CASSVAGGEQFF. CDR3 bases: TGTGCCAGCAGTGTAGCGGGAGGAGAGCAGTTCTTC.

Comment on this clonotype: A much larger clonotype is one base distant, so this may be a read error. The chain carries TRBV29-1 and TRBJ2-1, with D perhaps matching TRBD1 or TRBD2 (5 bases each). Deletions cut 0 bases from V and 6 bases from J, with 12 bases between. This CDR3 contains 14 residues. Germline V gene lookup returns CDR1 SQVTM and CDR2 ANQGSEA. The CDR3 DNA reads as TGCAGCGTTGAAGAAGATGTGAGGGGCAATGAGCAGTTCTTC. Protein sequence: CSVEEDVRGNEQFF.

This sequence joins TRBV20-1 and TRBJ2-7; D perhaps matches TRBD2 (5 bases). The CDR3 covers 15 residues. CDR1 DFQATT and CDR2 SNEGSKA come from the germline V gene (reference sequence). The V gene lost 0 bases and the J gene lost 5 bases, with 17 bases spanning the gap. CDR3 in DNA: TGCAGTGCTAGAGATATGGCTAGCTACTATAACGAGCAGTACTTC. Protein sequence: CSARDMASYYNEQYF.

This chain uses TRBV4-3 with TRBJ2-7; 7 positions match TRBD1. The J segment lost 0 bases and the V segment lost 0 bases, leaving 5 bases of the junction unmatched. The CDR3 is made up of 16 amino acids. CDR1 is LGHNA and CDR2 is YSLEER in the germline V gene. The CDR3 nucleotides read TGCGCCAGCAGCCAAGATCCGACAGGGAACTCCTACGAGCAGTACTTC. As protein: CASSQDPTGNSYEQYF.

There are a few counts of this clonotype. The genes are TRBV28 and TRBJ2-7; TRBD2 matches at 7 bases. CDR3 size: 13 residues. The germline V gene has CDR1 MDHEN and CDR2 SYDVKM. The junction had 6 bases not matched to a gene; V was cut back by 8 bases and J by 2 bases. CDR3 residues: CASRREGTYEQYF. The DNA for the CDR3 is TGTGCCAGCCGCAGGGAGGGTACCTACGAGCAGTACTTC.

The gene calls are TRBV7-3 and TRBJ2-3; 8 bases align to TRBD1. The CDR3 is 15 amino acids. CDR1 and CDR2 (germline): SGHTA, FQGTGA. After removal of 5 bases from V and 5 bases from J, the junction contained 9 bases not matched to a gene. The CDR3 DNA reads TGTGCCAGCAGCCCGCGACAGGGGCACATAGATACGCAGTATTTT. Protein: CASSPRQGHIDTQYF.

V is TRBV12-3 or TRBV12-4 and J is TRBJ2-7; perhaps TRBD2 as D (5 bases). The V end was cut by 6 bases, the J end by 3 bases, with 18 bases between. The CDR3 is 15 residues long. CDR3 DNA: TGTGCCAGCAGCCTAGCCGATCCCGCCTTCTACGAGCAGTACTTC. The encoded protein is CASSLADPAFYEQYF.

In this sample, this clonotype turned up a few times. The chain combines TRBV2 with TRBJ2-7; D call uncertain. The CDR3 covers 14 residues. Trimming removed 1 base from V and 2 bases from J, with 9 bases in between. Per the germline V gene, CDR1 is SNHLY and CDR2 is FYNNEI. The CDR3 reads CASSEGAVTYEQYF. As DNA, the CDR3 is TGTGCCAGCAGTGAAGGGGCAGTCACCTACGAGCAGTACTTC. Complete variable domain (other parts from reference TRBV2 and TRBJ2-7): EPEVTQTPSHQVTQMGQEVILRCVPISNHLYFYWYRQILGQKVEFLVSFYNNEISEKSEIFDDQFSVERPDGSNFTLKIRSTKLEDSAMYFCASSEGAVTYEQYFGPGTRLTVT.

This clonotype was found many times. The V call is TRBV4-2, the J call TRBJ1-2; TRBD1 matches at 8 bases. V lost 0 bases to trimming and J lost 4 bases; unmatched junction nucleotides: 10. The CDR3 has 17 residues. Germline V gene lookup returns CDR1 LGHNA and CDR2 YNFKEQ. CDR3 residues: CASSQDQGATLFYGYTF. In DNA, the CDR3 is TGTGCCAGCAGCCAAGATCAGGGGGCGACCCTTTTCTATGGCTACACCTTC.

This rearrangement joins TRBV4-1 to TRBJ2-1, with D hard to call. Germline CDR1 is MGHRA and CDR2 is YSYEKL. The CDR3 is 16 residues long. V lost 0 bases and J lost 5, with 14 bases in between. CDR3 DNA sequence: TGCGCCAGCAGCCAAGATCCTGCTCTGCCTCACAATGAGCAGTTCTTC. It encodes CASSQDPALPHNEQFF.

This clonotype was counted between two and nine times. The V and J genes are TRBV7-2 and TRBJ2-7; D unclear. Germline assignment: CDR1 SGHTA and CDR2 FQGNSA. Trimming cost V 2 bases and J 3 bases, with 11 bases left between them. CDR3 size: 14 residues. CDR3 region: CASSLLGSLYEQYF. The DNA for the CDR3 is TGTGCCAGCAGCTTACTCGGCAGCCTCTACGAGCAGTACTTC.

This clonotype was counted ten times or more. The chain links TRBV29-1 to TRBJ2-2; D might be TRBD1 (6 bases). V gave up 0 bases and J gave up 0 bases, with 11 bases separating them. This CDR3 is built from 16 residues. In germline, CDR1 is SQVTM, CDR2 ANQGSEA. CDR3 coding DNA: TGCAGCGTTGAAGATCTTGGGGGCGCGAACACCGGGGAGCTGTTTTTT. It is translated as CSVEDLGGANTGELFF.

This clonotype was seen more than once but under ten times. The rearrangement uses TRBV7-4 and TRBJ1-1; D is possibly TRBD1 (6 bases). The CDR3 is 18 residues long. The germline gives CDR1 SGHVT, CDR2 SQSDAQ. Trimming removed 3 bases from V and 2 bases from J, with 22 bases in between. CDR3 loop: CASSLDSGAWGPNTEAFF. The CDR3 nucleotides are TGTGCCAGCAGCTTGGACAGCGGGGCGTGGGGGCCTAACACTGAAGCTTTCTTT.

This clonotype has more than one count but fewer than ten. The rearrangement uses TRBV4-3 and TRBJ2-6; tentatively, D is TRBD1 or TRBD2 (5 bases each). Trimming pared 4 bases from V and 0 bases from J, leaving 13 bases between. This CDR3 is built from 17 residues. CDR1 is LGHNA and CDR2 is YSLEER in the germline V gene. CDR3 region: CASSPAGAASGANVLTF. The CDR3 DNA reads as TGCGCCAGCAGCCCTGCCGGGGCGGCCTCTGGGGCCAACGTCCTGACTTTC.

This clonotype turned up a few times. This chain's CDR3 is CASRQDRGLGYGYTF. CDR3 DNA: TGTGCCAGCAGACAGGACAGGGGGCTAGGGTATGGCTACACCTTC. The chain couples TRBV27 to TRBJ1-2; the match to TRBD1 covers 11 bases. Germline loops: CDR1 MNHEY, CDR2 SMNVEV (reference sequence). V lost 6 bases, J lost 5 bases, and 8 bases stayed unmatched. The CDR3 contains 15 residues.

The rearrangement joins TRBV27 to TRBJ2-1; 10 nucleotides agree with TRBD2. The length of the CDR3 is 17 residues. In germline, CDR1 is MNHEY, CDR2 SMNVEV (reference sequence). The trim removed 6 bases at V and 2 bases at J, leaving 10 bases unmatched. In DNA, the CDR3 is TGTGCCAGCAGGGTCTATCCTAGCGGGAGAACCTACAATGAGCAGTTCTTC. Its protein product is CASRVYPSGRTYNEQFF.

This clonotype occurred many times. The gene calls are TRBV27 and TRBJ2-5; D uncertain. The CDR3 spans 14 residues. Germline CDR1 is MNHEY and CDR2 is SMNVEV (reference sequence). The ends were cut back, 1 base at V and 4 bases at J, with 10 bases in the middle. CDR3 loop: CASSLYGSGETQYF. The CDR3 coding sequence is TGTGCCAGCAGTTTATATGGGTCAGGAGAGACCCAGTACTTC.

In regard to this clonotype: This may be a read error, as it is one base from a much larger clone. The gene calls are TRBV21-1 and TRBJ2-7; the table's D call of TRBD1 was not tested on the DNA. TRBV21-1 is a listed pseudogene. CDR3 size: 17 residues. Written as DNA, the CDR3 is TGTTCCAGCAGCAAACCCCCGGGACAGAGGAGCTCCTACGAGCAGTACTTC. It is translated as CSSSKPPGQRSSYEQYF.

This clonotype was seen repeatedly, ten times or more. One end of the junction is discordant with germline, which a read error may explain. CDR3 region: CASSLGQGFSDTF. CDR3 bases: TGTGCCAGCAGTTTAGGACAGGGTTTTTCTGATACGTTC. The chain has TRBV12-3 or TRBV12-4 and TRBJ1-2, with TRBD1 matching 7 bases. The CDR3 has 13 residues.

The CDR3 sequence is CASSTHPPQSAEAFF. For the CDR3, the DNA is TGTGCCAGCAGCACCCACCCGCCGCAAAGCGCTGAAGCTTTCTTT. The V and J genes are TRBV13 and TRBJ1-1; D not resolved. Trimming pared 5 bases from V and 6 bases from J, leaving 19 bases between. Germline CDR1 reads PRHDT; CDR2 reads FYEKMQ (reference sequence). This CDR3 is built from 15 residues.

Only a few counts were recorded for this clonotype. The chain is built from TRBV5-1 and TRBJ1-6, with 7 nucleotides matching TRBD1. The trim removed 4 bases at V and 8 bases at J, leaving 3 bases unmatched. This CDR3 contains 13 residues. Germline CDR1 and CDR2: SGHRS and YFSETQ. The CDR3 loop reads CASSTGQDSPLHF. The CDR3 DNA reads as TGCGCCAGCAGCACAGGACAGGATTCACCCCTCCACTTT.

This clonotype was detected only a few times. The J gene is TRBJ2-5, the V gene TRBV10-2, with D maybe TRBD1 (6 bases). Trimming removed 4 bases at V and 2 bases at J, with 14 bases between. The CDR3 is 15 amino acids. Germline V lookup: CDR1 WSHSY, CDR2 SAAADI. The CDR3 region is CASSGVRTAQETQYF. The CDR3 DNA sequence: TGCGCCAGCAGTGGGGTTCGGACAGCACAAGAGACCCAGTACTTC.

The rearrangement links TRBV4-2 to TRBJ2-1; D possibly corresponds to TRBD2 (6 bases). V was cut by 0 bases and J by 3 bases, with 15 bases left in between. Germline lookup yields CDR1 LGHNA and CDR2 YNFKEQ. This CDR3 is built from 17 residues. The CDR3: CASSQEEGDGFYNEQFF. The CDR3 DNA follows: TGTGCCAGCAGCCAAGAGGAGGGCGACGGCTTCTACAATGAGCAGTTCTTC.

This clonotype was counted a few times. The V gene is TRBV20-1, the J gene TRBJ2-1; 9 positions match TRBD2. The CDR3 sequence is 14 residues long. V trimming: 3 bases; J trimming: 5 bases; junction bases outside the gene matches: 5. Germline V gene lookup returns CDR1 DFQATT and CDR2 SNEGSKA (reference sequence). As DNA, the CDR3 is TGCAGTGCTAGTCCAGTAGCGGGGGACAATGAGCAGTTCTTC. Its protein is CSASPVAGDNEQFF.

This clonotype was detected a few times. The chain has TRBV6-2 or TRBV6-3 and TRBJ2-7; the D is unclear. Germline CDR1 reads MNHEY; CDR2 reads SVGEGT. This CDR3 is 14 amino acids long. The V end was cut by 1 base, the J end by 3 bases, with 10 bases between. The CDR3 loop reads CASSYYTGNYEQYF. In DNA form, the CDR3 reads TGTGCCAGCAGTTACTACACTGGGAACTACGAGCAGTACTTC.

J is TRBJ2-7 and V is TRBV4-1; 7 nucleotides match TRBD2. Germline CDR1 is MGHRA and CDR2 is YSYEKL. After removal of 3 bases from V and 3 bases from J, the junction contained 5 bases not matched to a gene. The CDR3 has 14 amino acids. The CDR3 is CASSHREGNYEQYF. The CDR3 nucleotides read TGCGCCAGCAGCCACAGGGAGGGGAACTACGAGCAGTACTTC.

The sample holds many counts of this clonotype. This rearrangement joins TRBV20-1 to TRBJ1-1; D remains ambiguous. The germline CDR1 and CDR2 sequences are DFQATT and SNEGSKA (reference sequence). This CDR3 has 11 amino acids. The V end lost 6 bases, the J end lost 6 bases, and 11 bases lay between the germline ends. The CDR3 DNA follows: TGCAGTGCCGAAAGGGCGGCTGAAGCTTTCTTT. It is translated as CSAERAAEAFF.